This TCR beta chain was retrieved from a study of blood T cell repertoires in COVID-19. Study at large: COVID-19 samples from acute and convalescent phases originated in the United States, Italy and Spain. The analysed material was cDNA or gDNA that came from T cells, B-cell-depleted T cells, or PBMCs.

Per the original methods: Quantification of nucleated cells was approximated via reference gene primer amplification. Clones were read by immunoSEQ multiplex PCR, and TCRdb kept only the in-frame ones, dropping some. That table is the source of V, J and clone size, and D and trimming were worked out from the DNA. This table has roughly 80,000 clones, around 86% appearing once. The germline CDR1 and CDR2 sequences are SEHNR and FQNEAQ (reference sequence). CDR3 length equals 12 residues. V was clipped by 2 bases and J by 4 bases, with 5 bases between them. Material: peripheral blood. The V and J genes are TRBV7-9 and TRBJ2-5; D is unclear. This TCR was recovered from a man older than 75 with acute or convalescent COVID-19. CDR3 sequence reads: CASSLSRETQYF. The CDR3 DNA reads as TGTGCCAGCAGCTTATCCCGAGAGACCCAGTACTTC.